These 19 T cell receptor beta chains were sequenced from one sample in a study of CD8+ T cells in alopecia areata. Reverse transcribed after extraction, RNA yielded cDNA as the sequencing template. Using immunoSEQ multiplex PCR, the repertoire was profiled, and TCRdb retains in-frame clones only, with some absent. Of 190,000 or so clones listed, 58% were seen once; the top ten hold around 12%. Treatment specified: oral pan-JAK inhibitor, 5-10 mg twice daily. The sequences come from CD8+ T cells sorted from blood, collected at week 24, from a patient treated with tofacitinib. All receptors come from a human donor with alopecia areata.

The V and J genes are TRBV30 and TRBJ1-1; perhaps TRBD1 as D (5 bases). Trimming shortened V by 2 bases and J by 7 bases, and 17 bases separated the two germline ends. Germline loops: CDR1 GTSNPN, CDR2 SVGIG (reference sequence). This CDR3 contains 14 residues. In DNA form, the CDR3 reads TGTGCCTGGAGTAACCTCCAGGGTAGATTTGAAGCTTTCTTT. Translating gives CAWSNLQGRFEAFF.

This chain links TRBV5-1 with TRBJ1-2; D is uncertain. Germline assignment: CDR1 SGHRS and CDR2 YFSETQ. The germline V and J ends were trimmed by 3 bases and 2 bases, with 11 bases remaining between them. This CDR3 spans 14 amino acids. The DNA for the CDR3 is TGCGCCAGCAGCTCCGCGGCAACAAACTATGGCTACACCTTC. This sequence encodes CASSSAATNYGYTF.

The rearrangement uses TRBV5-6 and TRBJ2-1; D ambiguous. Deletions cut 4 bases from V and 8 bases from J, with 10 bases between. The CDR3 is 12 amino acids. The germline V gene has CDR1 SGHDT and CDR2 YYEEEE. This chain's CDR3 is CASSLPEDEQFF. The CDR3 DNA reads TGTGCCAGCAGCCTGCCTGAGGATGAGCAGTTCTTC.

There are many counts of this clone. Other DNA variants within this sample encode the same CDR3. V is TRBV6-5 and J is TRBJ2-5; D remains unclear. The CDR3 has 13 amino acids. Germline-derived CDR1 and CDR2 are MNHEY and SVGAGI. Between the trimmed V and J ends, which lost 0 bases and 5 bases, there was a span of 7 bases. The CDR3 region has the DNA TGTGCCAGCAGTTACTCCGGGTGGGAGACCCAGTACTTC. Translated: CASSYSGWETQYF.

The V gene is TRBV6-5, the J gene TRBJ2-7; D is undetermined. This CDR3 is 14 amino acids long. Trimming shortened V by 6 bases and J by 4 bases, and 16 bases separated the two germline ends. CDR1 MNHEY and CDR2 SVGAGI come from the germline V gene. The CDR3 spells CASRQPGPRYEQYF. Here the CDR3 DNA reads TGTGCCAGCAGACAACCGGGCCCACGTTACGAGCAGTACTTC.

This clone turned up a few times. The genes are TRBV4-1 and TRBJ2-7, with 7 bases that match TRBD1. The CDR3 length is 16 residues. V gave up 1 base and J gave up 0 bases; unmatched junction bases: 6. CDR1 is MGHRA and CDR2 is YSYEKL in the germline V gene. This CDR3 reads CASSQGADRVSYEQYF. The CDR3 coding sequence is TGCGCCAGCAGCCAAGGGGCAGACAGGGTCTCCTACGAGCAGTACTTC.

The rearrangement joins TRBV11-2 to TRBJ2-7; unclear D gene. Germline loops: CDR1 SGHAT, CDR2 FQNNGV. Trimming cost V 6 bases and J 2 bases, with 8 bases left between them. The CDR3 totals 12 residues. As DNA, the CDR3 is TGTGCCAGCAGTTGGCCTGCCTACGAGCAGTACTTC. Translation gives CASSWPAYEQYF.

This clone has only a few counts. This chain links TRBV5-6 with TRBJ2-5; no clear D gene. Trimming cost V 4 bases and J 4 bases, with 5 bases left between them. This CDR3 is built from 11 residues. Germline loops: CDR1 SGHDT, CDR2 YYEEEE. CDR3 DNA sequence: TGTGCCAGCAGCCGAAGAGAGACCCAGTACTTC. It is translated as CASSRRETQYF. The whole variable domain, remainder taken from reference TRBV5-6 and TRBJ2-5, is DAGVTQSPTHLIKTRGQQVTLRCSPKSGHDTVSWYQQALGQGPQFIFQYYEEEERQRGNFPDRFSGHQFPNYSSELNVNALLLGDSALYLCASSRRETQYFGPGTRLLVL.

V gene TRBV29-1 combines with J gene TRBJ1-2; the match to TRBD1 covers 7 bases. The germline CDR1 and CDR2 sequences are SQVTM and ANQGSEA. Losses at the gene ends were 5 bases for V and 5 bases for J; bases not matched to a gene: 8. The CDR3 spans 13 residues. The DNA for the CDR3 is TGCAGCGTTAGAGGGCAGGGGGAGTATGGCTACACCTTC. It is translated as CSVRGQGEYGYTF. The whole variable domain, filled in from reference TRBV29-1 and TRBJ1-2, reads SAVISQKPSRDICQRGTSLTIQCQVDSQVTMMFWYRQQPGQSLTLIATANQGSEATYESGFVIDKFPISRPNLTFSTLTVSNMSPEDSSIYLCSVRGQGEYGYTFGSGTRLTVV.

The CDR3 here is CSVDFGATDYGYTF. As DNA, the CDR3 is TGCAGCGTTGATTTCGGAGCTACAGACTATGGCTACACCTTC. The chain recombines TRBV29-1 with TRBJ1-2, with D unresolved. Germline CDR1 reads SQVTM; CDR2 reads ANQGSEA. The CDR3 runs to 14 residues. V lost 3 bases and J lost 3, with 14 bases in between.

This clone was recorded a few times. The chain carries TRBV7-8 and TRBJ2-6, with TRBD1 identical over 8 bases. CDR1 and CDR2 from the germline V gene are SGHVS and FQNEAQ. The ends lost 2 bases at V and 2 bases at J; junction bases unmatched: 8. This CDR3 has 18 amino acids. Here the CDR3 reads CASSLRGQDLTGANVLTF. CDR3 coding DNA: TGTGCCAGCAGCTTAAGGGGACAGGACTTGACTGGGGCCAACGTCCTGACTTTC.

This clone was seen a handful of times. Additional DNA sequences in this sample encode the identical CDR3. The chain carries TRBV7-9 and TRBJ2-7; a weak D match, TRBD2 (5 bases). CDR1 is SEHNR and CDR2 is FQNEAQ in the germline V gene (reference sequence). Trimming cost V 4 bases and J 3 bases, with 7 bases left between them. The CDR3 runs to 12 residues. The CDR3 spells CASSSGLYEQYF. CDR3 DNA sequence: TGTGCCAGCAGCTCCGGACTCTACGAGCAGTACTTC.

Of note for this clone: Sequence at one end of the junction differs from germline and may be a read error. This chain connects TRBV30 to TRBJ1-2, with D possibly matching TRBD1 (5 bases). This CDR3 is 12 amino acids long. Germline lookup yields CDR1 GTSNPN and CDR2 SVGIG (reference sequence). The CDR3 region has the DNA TGTGCCTGGAGTGTACTCCGGAGGGGCCCCTTCTTC. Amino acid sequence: CAWSVLRRGPFF.

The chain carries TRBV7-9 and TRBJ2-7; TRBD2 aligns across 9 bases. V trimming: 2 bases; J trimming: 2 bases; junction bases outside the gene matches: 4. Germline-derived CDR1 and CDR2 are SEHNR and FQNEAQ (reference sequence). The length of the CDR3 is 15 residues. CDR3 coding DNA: TGTGCCAGCAGCTTACTAGCGGGGCTACCCTACGAGCAGTACTTC. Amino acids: CASSLLAGLPYEQYF.

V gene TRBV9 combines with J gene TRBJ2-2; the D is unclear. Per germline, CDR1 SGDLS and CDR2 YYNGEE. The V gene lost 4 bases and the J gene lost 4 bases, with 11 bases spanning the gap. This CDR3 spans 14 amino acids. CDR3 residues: CASSTQDSTGELFF. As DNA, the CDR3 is TGTGCCAGCAGCACCCAGGATAGCACCGGGGAGCTGTTTTTT.

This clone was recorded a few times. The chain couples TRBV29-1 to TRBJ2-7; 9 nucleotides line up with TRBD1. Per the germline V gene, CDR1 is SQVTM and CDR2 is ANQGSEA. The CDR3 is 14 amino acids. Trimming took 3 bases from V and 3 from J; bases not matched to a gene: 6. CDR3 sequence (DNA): TGCAGCGTTGAGGGCGGGACAGGGATCTACGAGCAGTACTTC. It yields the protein CSVEGGTGIYEQYF.

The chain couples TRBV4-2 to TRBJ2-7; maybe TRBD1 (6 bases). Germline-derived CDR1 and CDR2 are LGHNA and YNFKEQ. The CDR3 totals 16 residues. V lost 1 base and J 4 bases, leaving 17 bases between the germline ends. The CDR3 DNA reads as TGTGCCAGCAGCCAAGGGCAGGGGAAAAAGGGATACGAGCAGTACTTC. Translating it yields CASSQGQGKKGYEQYF.

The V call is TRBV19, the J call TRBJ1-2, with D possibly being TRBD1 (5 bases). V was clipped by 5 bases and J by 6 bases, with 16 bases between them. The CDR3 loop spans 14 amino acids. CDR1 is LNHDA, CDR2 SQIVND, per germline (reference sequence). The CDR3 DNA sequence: TGTGCCAGTAGTCCTCCGGGGGGGTTGGATGGCTACACCTTC. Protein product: CASSPPGGLDGYTF.

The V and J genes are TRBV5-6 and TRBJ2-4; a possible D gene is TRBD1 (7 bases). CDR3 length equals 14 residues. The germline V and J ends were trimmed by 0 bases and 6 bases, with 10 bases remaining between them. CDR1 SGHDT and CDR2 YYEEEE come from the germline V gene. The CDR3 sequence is CASSLGQGGNIQYF. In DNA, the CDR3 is TGTGCCAGCAGCTTGGGACAGGGAGGAAACATTCAGTACTTC.